The next 27 T cell receptor beta chains were all read from a single sample in a study of T cell changes during pregnancy in multiple sclerosis. TCRdb keeps only in-frame clones here, not all; method: immunoSEQ multiplex PCR. The data hold roughly 38,000 clones, with 91% observed a single time. This material consisted of CD4+ T cells from peripheral blood mononuclear cells, taken in the second trimester of pregnancy. The receptors here all came from a female donor in good health, enrolled as a control in a pregnancy study.

The J gene is TRBJ1-6, the V gene TRBV28, with D possibly being TRBD1 (6 bases). The CDR3 contains 15 residues. Germline V gene sequence: CDR1 MDHEN, CDR2 SYDVKM. V lost 4 bases and J 9 bases, leaving 16 bases between the germline ends. The CDR3 DNA reads as TGTGCCAGCAGTTCCCCCCCAGGGGCGGGTTCACCCCTCCACTTT. This gives the protein CASSSPPGAGSPLHF. Based on the CDR3 plus reference TRBV28 and TRBJ1-6, the full variable domain is DVKVTQSSRYLVKRTGEKVFLECVQDMDHENMFWYRQDPGLGLRLIYFSYDVKMKEKGDIPEGYSVSREKKERFSLILESASTNQTSMYLCASSSPPGAGSPLHFGNGTRLTVT.

This chain joins TRBV4-2 and TRBJ1-1, with 7 positions matching TRBD1. The CDR3 is made up of 14 amino acids. Per germline, CDR1 LGHNA and CDR2 YNFKEQ. J lost 4 bases, V lost 4 bases, and 6 bases had no gene match. CDR3 region: CASSRGPGGTEAFF. CDR3 sequence (DNA): TGTGCCAGCAGCCGCGGGCCAGGGGGCACTGAAGCTTTCTTT.

Regarding this clone: The CDR3 end shows no conserved phenylalanine or tryptophan, and so a read error is likely. This rearrangement joins TRBV6-6 to TRBJ1-2; 7 bases map to TRBD1. J was trimmed by 2 bases and V by 6 bases; bases with no gene match: 6. This CDR3 spans 14 amino acids. In germline, CDR1 is MNHNY, CDR2 SVGAGI (reference sequence). CDR3 nucleotide sequence: TGTGCCAGCAGCTCGGGACAGATAAACTATGGCTACACCCTC. Translating it yields CASSSGQINYGYTL.

The rearrangement joins TRBV9 to TRBJ2-3, with 8 bases identical to TRBD2. After removal of 4 bases from V and 2 bases from J, the junction contained 12 bases not matched to a gene. This CDR3 has 17 amino acids. Germline V gene data show CDR1 as SGDLS and CDR2 as YYNGEE. The chain's CDR3 is CASSFPQRGPSTDTQYF. DNA for the CDR3: TGTGCCAGCAGCTTTCCCCAGCGGGGGCCGTCCACAGATACGCAGTATTTT.

In its sample, this clone was seen a few times. The J gene is TRBJ2-3, the V gene TRBV4-1, with 11 bases that match TRBD2. The CDR3 covers 16 residues. CDR1 and CDR2 (germline): MGHRA, YSYEKL. V lost 1 base and J lost 3; bases outside the gene matches: 3. Written as DNA, the CDR3 is TGCGCCAGCAGCCAAGCCGGGACTAGCGGTACAGATACGCAGTATTTT. Protein product: CASSQAGTSGTDTQYF.

The chain joins TRBV19 to TRBJ2-7; a weak D match, TRBD2 (7 bases). The germline V and J ends were trimmed by 7 bases and 6 bases, with 16 bases remaining between them. Germline V gives CDR1 LNHDA, CDR2 SQIVND (reference sequence). This CDR3 region has 13 residues. In DNA form, the CDR3 reads TGTGCCAGTATGACAGGAAGGGGGGGCGAGCAGTACTTC. Translated, it gives CASMTGRGGEQYF.

V usage is TRBV5-1 and J usage is TRBJ1-1, with TRBD1 as a possible D gene (6 bases). This CDR3 has 12 amino acids. Trimming stripped 4 bases from V and 7 bases from J, with 11 bases between. Per germline, CDR1 SGHRS and CDR2 YFSETQ. The CDR3, as DNA: TGCGCCAGCAGCCAAGGACAGTATGAAGCTTTCTTT. Protein sequence: CASSQGQYEAFF.

The chain combines TRBV2 with TRBJ2-3; 8 bases are a match to TRBD2. The CDR3 covers 15 residues. CDR1 SNHLY and CDR2 FYNNEI come from the germline V gene. The trim removed 5 bases at V and 2 bases at J, leaving 6 bases unmatched. CDR3 DNA sequence: TGTGCCAGCAGTTTAGCGGGGAGATCCACAGATACGCAGTATTTT. Its translation is CASSLAGRSTDTQYF.

This clone appeared a few times. The J gene is TRBJ1-2, the V gene TRBV25-1, with D perhaps TRBD1 (5 bases). The CDR3 is 12 residues long. V was cut by 10 bases and J by 6 bases, with 15 bases left in between. From germline, CDR1 is MGHDK and CDR2 SYGVNS. The CDR3 region is CATNSGWDGYTF. In DNA form, the CDR3 reads TGTGCCACCAACTCAGGGTGGGATGGCTACACCTTC.

This rearrangement joins TRBV15 to TRBJ2-5; 7 bases agree with TRBD2. The V and J ends lost 0 bases and 2 bases, in that order; junction bases with no gene match: 6. Germline assignment: CDR1 LNHNV and CDR2 YYDKDF (reference sequence). The CDR3 covers 16 residues. CDR3 in amino acids: CATSRDTPGLQETQYF. The CDR3 nucleotides are TGTGCCACCAGCAGAGATACCCCGGGACTACAAGAGACCCAGTACTTC.

The CDR3 DNA follows: TGTGCCAGCAGGACTAGTTACCGCGAGCAGTACTTC. Amino acid sequence: CASRTSYREQYF. The chain couples TRBV2 to TRBJ2-5, with D possibly matching TRBD2 (6 bases). TRBJ2-7 matches the DNA end more closely, so the J call is doubtful. CDR1 is SNHLY and CDR2 is FYNNEI in the germline V gene. CDR3 size: 12 residues.

J is TRBJ1-5 and V is TRBV10-3; TRBD1 aligns across 9 bases. V trimming: 6 bases; J trimming: 2 bases; junction bases outside the gene matches: 8. There are 16 residues in the CDR3. Germline CDR1 ENHRY, CDR2 SYGVKD. In nucleotides, the CDR3 is TGTGCCATCAGCCCCGACAGGGGGGCTGGCAATCAGCCCCAGCATTTT. It translates to CAISPDRGAGNQPQHF.

V usage is TRBV7-3 and J usage is TRBJ1-1, with no clear D. The CDR3 runs to 12 residues. The ends were cut back, 4 bases at V and 5 bases at J, with 8 bases in the middle. Germline V gives CDR1 SGHTA, CDR2 FQGTGA. CDR3 nucleotides: TGTGCCAGCAGCTCTTACCGGACTGAAGCTTTCTTT. Amino acid sequence: CASSSYRTEAFF.

The chain carries TRBV7-2 and TRBJ2-1; a weak D match, TRBD2 (6 bases). Deletions cut 5 bases from V and 2 bases from J, with 13 bases between. Germline V gene lookup returns CDR1 SGHTA and CDR2 FQGNSA. The CDR3 has 15 amino acids. DNA for the CDR3: TGTGCCAGCAGCATTCTAGCGCAAGCCTACAATGAGCAGTTCTTC. It codes for CASSILAQAYNEQFF. The full variable domain, in which reference TRBV7-2 and TRBJ2-1 provide the parts outside the CDR3, is GAGVSQSPSNKVTEKGKDVELRCDPISGHTALYWYRQSLGQGLEFLIYFQGNSAPDKSGLPSDRFSAERTGGSVSTLTIQRTQQEDSAVYLCASSILAQAYNEQFFGPGTRLTVL.

With respect to this clone: At one boundary the junction diverges from the germline segment, which might be a read error. The chain has TRBV27 and TRBJ2-6, with TRBD1 matching over 9 bases. Germline assignment: CDR1 MNHEY and CDR2 SMNVEV (reference sequence). This CDR3 spans 17 amino acids. The CDR3 here is CASNPGQGLPGVNVLTF. The CDR3, as DNA: TGTGCCAGCAACCCGGGACAGGGACTCCCTGGGGTCAACGTCCTGACTTTC.

This chain connects TRBV28 to TRBJ1-3; TRBD1 aligns across 9 bases. V trimming: 5 bases; J trimming: 4 bases; junction bases outside the gene matches: 3. Germline CDR1 is MDHEN and CDR2 is SYDVKM. The CDR3 runs 14 residues. CDR3 nucleotides: TGTGCCAGCAGTCCGGGACAGGGAGGAAACACCATATATTTT. It codes for CASSPGQGGNTIYF. Variable domain in full (rest from reference TRBV28 and TRBJ1-3): DVKVTQSSRYLVKRTGEKVFLECVQDMDHENMFWYRQDPGLGLRLIYFSYDVKMKEKGDIPEGYSVSREKKERFSLILESASTNQTSMYLCASSPGQGGNTIYFGEGSWLTVV.

The J gene is TRBJ1-2, the V gene TRBV2; the match to TRBD1 covers 8 bases. The J segment lost 4 bases and the V segment lost 4 bases, leaving 2 bases of the junction unmatched. This CDR3 is built from 13 residues. Germline V gives CDR1 SNHLY, CDR2 FYNNEI. The CDR3 DNA is TGTGCCAGCAGTGGGGACAGGATCTATGGCTACACCTTC. This sequence encodes CASSGDRIYGYTF.

Written as DNA, the CDR3 is TGTGCCAGCAGCCAGACTAGCGGACGCACAGATACGCAGTATTTT. Its protein product is CASSQTSGRTDTQYF. The rearrangement uses TRBV6-5 and TRBJ2-3; TRBD2 agrees at 9 bases. Trimming at V came to 6 bases and at J to 1 base, leaving 5 bases not matched to a gene. The CDR3 has 15 amino acids. Looked up from germline, CDR1 is MNHEY and CDR2 is SVGAGI.

The rearrangement links TRBV5-1 to TRBJ2-3, with a tentative D call TRBD1 (6 bases). This CDR3 region has 14 residues. The V gene lost 0 bases and the J gene lost 8 bases, with 13 bases spanning the gap. Germline lookup yields CDR1 SGHRS and CDR2 YFSETQ. The CDR3 DNA reads TGCGCCAGCAGCTTGGACCAGGGGCTGGTTACGCAGTATTTT. Protein sequence: CASSLDQGLVTQYF.

This sequence joins TRBV13 and TRBJ1-6; 8 nucleotides agree with TRBD1. Germline CDR1 is PRHDT and CDR2 is FYEKMQ (reference sequence). The CDR3 length is 18 residues. V lost 0 bases, J lost 0 bases, and 4 bases stayed unmatched. CDR3 bases: TGTGCCAGCAGCTTAGGCCTAGACAGGGGCTCCTATAATTCACCCCTCCACTTT. Its translation: CASSLGLDRGSYNSPLHF.

V gene TRBV5-8 combines with J gene TRBJ1-5; 8 nucleotides agree with TRBD1. The CDR3 spans 15 residues. CDR1 and CDR2 (germline): SGHTS, YDEGEE. J lost 9 bases, V lost 4 bases, and 12 bases had no gene match. CDR3 sequence (DNA): TGTGCCAGCAGCGAAGGACAGGGCCCCCTATTGCCCCAGCATTTT. It specifies CASSEGQGPLLPQHF.

The CDR3: CASSHAGALNTEAFF. The CDR3 DNA follows: TGCGCCAGCAGCCACGCGGGAGCCCTGAACACTGAAGCTTTCTTT. This chain joins TRBV4-3 and TRBJ1-1; D is ambiguous. The CDR3 has 15 residues. V lost 3 bases to trimming and J lost 0 bases, with 11 bases between them. Germline-derived CDR1 and CDR2 are LGHNA and YSLEER.

The V call is TRBV5-1, the J call TRBJ1-6; D unclear. The germline CDR1 and CDR2 sequences are SGHRS and YFSETQ. V was pared by 5 bases and J by 8 bases, with 11 bases between. This CDR3 has 13 residues. The CDR3 loop is CASRDSGDSPLHF. The CDR3 DNA is TGCGCCAGCAGGGATAGCGGGGATTCACCCCTCCACTTT.

The V and J genes are TRBV7-9 and TRBJ2-7; D not resolved. The CDR3 is 12 residues long. V was trimmed by 2 bases and J by 7 bases, leaving 9 bases between them. Germline V gives CDR1 SEHNR, CDR2 FQNEAQ (reference sequence). CDR3 DNA sequence: TGTGCCAGCAGCTTAAGTCAGATTGAGCAGTACTTC. Its translation is CASSLSQIEQYF.

This chain connects TRBV6-5 to TRBJ1-1; D possibly corresponds to TRBD1 (6 bases). This CDR3 has 13 residues. The germline CDR1 and CDR2 sequences are MNHEY and SVGAGI. The ends were cut back, 6 bases at V and 4 bases at J, with 12 bases in the middle. The CDR3 DNA is TGTGCCAGCAGCCTTACAGGGCGCACTGAAGCTTTCTTT. It encodes CASSLTGRTEAFF.

The rearrangement joins TRBV10-3 to TRBJ1-2, with D unclear. Trimming took 8 bases from V and 2 from J, leaving 15 bases between them. CDR1 is ENHRY, CDR2 SYGVKD, per germline. The CDR3 runs 14 residues. The CDR3 DNA reads TGTGCCATCGGCGGAGTTACCACGAACTATGGCTACACCTTC. Its translation is CAIGGVTTNYGYTF.

V is TRBV5-6 and J is TRBJ2-5; perhaps TRBD2 as D (6 bases). Deletions cut 4 bases from V and 2 bases from J, with 15 bases between. The CDR3 runs 15 residues. CDR1 and CDR2 (germline): SGHDT, YYEEEE. Here the CDR3 reads CASSQGLSRQETQYF. CDR3 DNA sequence: TGTGCCAGCAGCCAGGGACTCAGCAGGCAAGAGACCCAGTACTTC.